This TCR beta chain stems from a study of blood T cell repertoires in COVID-19. Overall study context: Researchers got acute and convalescent COVID-19 samples from the United States, Italy and Spain. Sources were T cells, B-cell-depleted T cells, or PBMCs; the material itself was cDNA or gDNA.

This CDR3 is built from 15 residues. V dropped 3 bases and J dropped 7; count of bases not matched to a gene: 2. Per the germline V gene, CDR1 is SGHRS and CDR2 is YFSETQ. The assay was immunoSEQ multiplex PCR, and TCRdb's table has in-frame clones only and misses some. The sample holds more than 100,000 clones, about 87% seen once. The genes are TRBV5-1 and TRBJ2-1; 15 nucleotides line up with TRBD2. The sequencing input was peripheral blood. The sequence came from a man aged 45-60 years with active COVID-19. CDR3 residues: CASSSGTSGGNEQFF. CDR3 sequence (DNA): TGCGCCAGCAGCTCTGGGACTAGCGGGGGGAATGAGCAGTTCTTC. Based on the CDR3 plus reference TRBV5-1 and TRBJ2-1, the full variable domain is KAGVTQTPRYLIKTRGQQVTLSCSPISGHRSVSWYQQTPGQGLQFLFEYFSETQRNKGNFPGRFSGRQFSNSRSEMNVSTLELGDSALYLCASSSGTSGGNEQFFGPGTRLTVL.